This passage covers 28 T cell receptor beta chains from one sample sequenced in a study of blood T cell repertoires in COVID-19. Assay used: immunoSEQ multiplex PCR; TCRdb lists only in-frame clones, some missing. This table has about 190,000 clones, 65% to 80% appearing once. The sequenced material came from PBMCs or T cells enriched from blood (not recorded which). These receptors were collected from a woman between 45 and 65 years old with acute COVID-19.

The chain is built from TRBV11-2 and TRBJ2-1, with 7 nucleotides matching TRBD1. Germline CDR1 reads SGHAT; CDR2 reads FQNNGV. Trimming at V came to 6 bases and at J to 8 bases, leaving 10 bases not matched to a gene. The length of the CDR3 is 14 residues. The DNA for the CDR3 is TGTGCCAGCAGAGATGGACAGGATGTAGATGAGCAGTTCTTC. It specifies CASRDGQDVDEQFF.

This clone appeared once. This chain links TRBV24-1 with TRBJ2-1, with a possible D match to TRBD2 (5 bases). Germline CDR1 is KGHDR and CDR2 is SFDVKD. The ends were cut back, 5 bases at V and 12 bases at J, with 10 bases in the middle. The CDR3 is 11 residues long. The CDR3 sequence: CATSGELGQFF. CDR3 coding DNA: TGTGCCACCAGTGGGGAGTTAGGGCAGTTCTTC.

The chain carries TRBV6-5 and TRBJ1-2; a possible D gene is TRBD1 (5 bases). The V gene's germline CDR1 is MNHEY and CDR2 SVGAGI. CDR3 size: 14 residues. The V end was cut by 4 bases, the J end by 8 bases, with 17 bases between. CDR3 sequence (DNA): TGTGCCAGCAGTTTTCGGACGGGGGGAAAAGGCTACACCTTC. Residues: CASSFRTGGKGYTF.

The chain carries TRBV28 and TRBJ1-5; 7 bases are shared with TRBD1. V shed 7 bases, J shed 2 bases, and the junction held 11 bases outside the gene matches. Germline CDR1 reads MDHEN; CDR2 reads SYDVKM. The CDR3 loop spans 16 amino acids. Here the CDR3 reads CASTRGDRAGNQPQHF. In nucleotides, the CDR3 is TGTGCCAGCACCCGAGGAGACAGGGCTGGCAATCAGCCCCAGCATTTT.

The chain recombines TRBV30 with TRBJ2-3; tentatively, D is TRBD1 (6 bases). The CDR3 contains 13 residues. Germline V gene lookup returns CDR1 GTSNPN and CDR2 SVGIG (reference sequence). Trimming cost V 5 bases and J 2 bases, with 11 bases left between them. Here the CDR3 DNA reads TGTGCCTGGGGACAGCCTCCCACAGATACGCAGTATTTT. Protein sequence: CAWGQPPTDTQYF.

The chain carries TRBV12-3 or TRBV12-4 and TRBJ1-4; tentative D call: TRBD1 (5 bases). The CDR3 is made up of 13 amino acids. Trimming took 8 bases from V and 8 from J, leaving 15 bases between them. The CDR3 bases are TGTGCCAGCGGAGATAGGGGTGACGAAAAACTGTTTTTT. Protein sequence: CASGDRGDEKLFF.

V gene TRBV11-2 combines with J gene TRBJ1-2; 8 nucleotides agree with TRBD1. The CDR3 runs to 13 residues. The V segment lost 5 bases and the J segment 3 bases; nucleotides outside the gene matches: 2. CDR1 and CDR2 from the germline V gene are SGHAT and FQNNGV. CDR3 region: CASSEDRDYGYTF. The CDR3 DNA follows: TGTGCCAGCAGCGAGGACAGGGACTATGGCTACACCTTC. The full variable domain, with the rest looked up from reference TRBV11-2 and TRBJ1-2, is EAGVAQSPRYKIIEKRQSVAFWCNPISGHATLYWYQQILGQGPKLLIQFQNNGVVDDSQLPKDRFSAERLKGVDSTLKIQPAKLEDSAVYLCASSEDRDYGYTFGSGTRLTVV.

The rearrangement links TRBV24-1 to TRBJ2-3, with TRBD2 as a possible D gene (6 bases). CDR1 is KGHDR, CDR2 SFDVKD, per germline. Trimming removed 0 bases from V and 1 base from J, with 10 bases in between. This CDR3 comprises 16 residues. CDR3 bases: TGTGCCACCAGTGATTTGGGCGGGGCCCGCACAGATACGCAGTATTTT. Translated: CATSDLGGARTDTQYF.

This clone was seen just once. The V and J genes are TRBV6-5 and TRBJ1-1, with D possibly being TRBD1 (6 bases). From germline, CDR1 is MNHEY and CDR2 SVGAGI. The CDR3 contains 10 residues. With 10 bases removed from V and 6 bases from J, the gap between germline ends came to 9 bases. The chain's CDR3 is CANGQSEAFF. The CDR3, as DNA: TGTGCCAACGGACAGTCTGAAGCTTTCTTT.

This chain links TRBV9 with TRBJ2-2; 9 bases agree with TRBD2. The CDR3 is 16 residues long. The V segment lost 0 bases and the J segment 6 bases; nucleotides outside the gene matches: 6. Germline V CDR1 and CDR2: SGDLS, YYNGEE. The CDR3 DNA reads as TGTGCCAGCAGCGTAGCTTTCCAGCGGGGGGCCGGGGAGCTGTTTTTT. This gives the protein CASSVAFQRGAGELFF.

This rearrangement joins TRBV13 to TRBJ2-3; TRBD2 agrees at 13 bases. The CDR3 extends over 16 amino acids. Germline CDR1 and CDR2: PRHDT and FYEKMQ (reference sequence). With 5 bases clipped from V and 1 base from J, the junction kept 3 bases outside the gene matches. The CDR3 coding sequence is TGTGCCAGCAGCGGAGGGACTAGCGGGGGCACAGATACGCAGTATTTT. Translating it yields CASSGGTSGGTDTQYF.

The chain recombines TRBV7-2 with TRBJ1-4; 7 bases line up with TRBD1. V trimming: 4 bases; J trimming: 3 bases; junction bases outside the gene matches: 5. The CDR3 covers 15 residues. Germline-derived CDR1 and CDR2 are SGHTA and FQGNSA. The CDR3 here is CASSSEGQPNEKLFF. The CDR3, as DNA: TGTGCCAGCAGCTCGGAGGGACAGCCTAATGAAAAACTGTTTTTT. The full variable domain, completed using reference TRBV7-2 and TRBJ1-4, is GAGVSQSPSNKVTEKGKDVELRCDPISGHTALYWYRQSLGQGLEFLIYFQGNSAPDKSGLPSDRFSAERTGGSVSTLTIQRTQQEDSAVYLCASSSEGQPNEKLFFGSGTQLSVL.

This clone was counted a few times. The chain is built from TRBV23-1 and TRBJ2-7; possibly TRBD1 for D (6 bases). TRBV23-1 is reported as an ORF; its role is uncertain. Trimming shortened V by 2 bases and J by 0 bases, and 26 bases separated the two germline ends. The CDR3 spans 20 residues. The CDR3 reads CASSQNLSAQGHRSSYEQYV. The CDR3 DNA follows: TGCGCCAGCAGTCAAAACCTATCGGCCCAGGGGCACAGGAGCTCCTACGAGCAGTACGTC.

This clone was recorded at least ten times. The V call is TRBV9, the J call TRBJ1-1; D gene unclear. CDR1 is SGDLS and CDR2 is YYNGEE in the germline V gene. The CDR3 loop spans 11 amino acids. With 3 bases removed from V and 3 bases from J, the gap between germline ends came to 3 bases. Here the CDR3 DNA reads TGTGCCAGCAGCGCCGACACTGAAGCTTTCTTT. Translated, it gives CASSADTEAFF.

The chain carries TRBV28 and TRBJ1-6; 9 bases fit TRBD1. Unmatched junction bases numbered 8, after V lost 7 bases and J lost 7 bases. CDR3 length equals 15 residues. Looked up from germline, CDR1 is MDHEN and CDR2 is SYDVKM. This CDR3 reads CASTRAGTGNSPLHF. As DNA, the CDR3 is TGTGCCAGCACTCGCGCCGGGACAGGGAATTCACCCCTCCACTTT. The variable domain in full, completed from reference TRBV28 and TRBJ1-6, reads DVKVTQSSRYLVKRTGEKVFLECVQDMDHENMFWYRQDPGLGLRLIYFSYDVKMKEKGDIPEGYSVSREKKERFSLILESASTNQTSMYLCASTRAGTGNSPLHFGNGTRLTVT.

The chain employs TRBV27 and TRBJ1-2; the D is unclear. Trimming left V 5 bases short and J 4 bases short, with 14 bases between. Germline assignment: CDR1 MNHEY and CDR2 SMNVEV (reference sequence). This CDR3 is built from 14 residues. The CDR3 protein is CASSPRRGSYGYTF. As DNA, the CDR3 is TGTGCCAGCAGTCCCCGGCGGGGTAGCTATGGCTACACCTTC.

This clone was detected many times. The chain employs TRBV18 and TRBJ2-5; the D gene is possibly TRBD1 (5 bases). The CDR3 extends over 15 amino acids. With 0 bases removed from V and 6 bases from J, the gap between germline ends came to 14 bases. The germline V gene has CDR1 KGHSH and CDR2 LQKENI. The CDR3 region has the DNA TGTGCCAGCTCACCACCGGTCGATGGGGCGAAGACCCAGTACTTC. This codes for CASSPPVDGAKTQYF. The full variable domain, completed using reference TRBV18 and TRBJ2-5, is NAGVMQNPRHLVRRRGQEARLRCSPMKGHSHVYWYRQLPEEGLKFMVYLQKENIIDESGMPKERFSAEFPKEGPSILRIQQVVRGDSAAYFCASSPPVDGAKTQYFGPGTRLLVL.

The rearrangement uses TRBV19 and TRBJ1-6; 7 bases are shared with TRBD1. CDR3 size: 17 residues. Germline values: CDR1 LNHDA, CDR2 SQIVND (reference sequence). With 6 bases clipped from V and 7 bases from J, the junction kept 15 bases outside the gene matches. The CDR3 region has the DNA TGTGCCAGTAGGCATCGACAGGGCGGAAACTCCAATTCACCCCTCCACTTT. It yields the protein CASRHRQGGNSNSPLHF. Using reference TRBV19 and TRBJ1-6 for the parts outside the CDR3, the full variable domain is DGGITQSPKYLFRKEGQNVTLSCEQNLNHDAMYWYRQDPGQGLRLIYYSQIVNDFQKGDIAEGYSVSREKKESFPLTVTSAQKNPTAFYLCASRHRQGGNSNSPLHFGNGTRLTVT.

This sequence joins TRBV3-1 (or the pseudogene TRBV3-2) and TRBJ2-2; 15 nucleotides agree with TRBD2. CDR3 length equals 17 residues. J gave up 4 bases and V 4 bases, and 4 bases lay outside the gene matches. CDR1 and CDR2 from the germline V gene are LGHDT and YNNKEL (reference sequence). CDR3 nucleotide sequence: TGTGCCAGCAGCCCGGGACTAGCGGGGGGATCCACCGGGGAGCTGTTTTTT. Translating gives CASSPGLAGGSTGELFF.

This rearrangement joins TRBV7-9 to TRBJ1-3; D perhaps matches TRBD1 (5 bases). V dropped 6 bases and J dropped 0 bases, with 18 bases sitting between them. CDR1 is SEHNR, CDR2 FQNEAQ, per germline (reference sequence). CDR3 length: 17 amino acids. The CDR3 sequence is CASRTNRDSSSGNTIYF. Here the CDR3 DNA reads TGTGCCAGCAGGACAAACCGGGACTCAAGCTCTGGAAACACCATATATTTT.

V is TRBV9 and J is TRBJ1-2; no clear D. Looked up from germline, CDR1 is SGDLS and CDR2 is YYNGEE. V was pared by 0 bases and J by 3 bases, with 12 bases between. The CDR3 is 15 residues long. For the CDR3, the DNA is TGTGCCAGCAGCGTAGATCCCAAGAGGGACTATGGCTACACCTTC. It codes for CASSVDPKRDYGYTF.

The chain joins TRBV7-3 to TRBJ2-5; 8 nucleotides align to TRBD2. The CDR3 extends over 15 amino acids. The germline V gene has CDR1 SGHTA and CDR2 FQGTGA. J was trimmed by 0 bases and V by 5 bases; bases with no gene match: 5. CDR3 bases: TGTGCCAGCAGCCGTAGCGGGGCGTACCAAGAGACCCAGTACTTC. Translation: CASSRSGAYQETQYF. The whole variable domain, remainder taken from reference TRBV7-3 and TRBJ2-5, is GAGVSQTPSNKVTEKGKYVELRCDPISGHTALYWYRQSLGQGPEFLIYFQGTGAADDSGLPNDRFFAVRPEGSVSTLKIQRTERGDSAVYLCASSRSGAYQETQYFGPGTRLLVL.

The chain recombines TRBV19 with TRBJ1-1; 10 bases line up with TRBD1. There are 14 residues in the CDR3. The germline CDR1 and CDR2 sequences are LNHDA and SQIVND (reference sequence). V lost 6 bases, J lost 5 bases, and 6 bases stayed unmatched. The CDR3 spells CASRTGTGVTEAFF. CDR3 nucleotides: TGTGCCAGTAGAACCGGGACAGGGGTAACTGAAGCTTTCTTT.

This chain connects TRBV5-6 to TRBJ2-5; weak D call: TRBD1 (5 bases). The CDR3 extends over 14 amino acids. Germline CDR1 reads SGHDT; CDR2 reads YYEEEE. V was pared by 1 base and J by 4 bases, with 11 bases between. CDR3 amino acids: CASSLTGTPETQYF. The CDR3 DNA reads as TGTGCCAGCAGCTTGACAGGAACCCCAGAGACCCAGTACTTC.

The chain couples TRBV7-9 to TRBJ1-6, with D perhaps matching TRBD1 (5 bases). This CDR3 has 16 amino acids. Germline CDR1 and CDR2: SEHNR and FQNEAQ (reference sequence). V shed 5 bases and J shed 7 bases, with 18 bases lying between them. The chain's CDR3 is CASSPTLGGENSPLHF. In nucleotides, the CDR3 is TGTGCCAGCAGCCCAACCCTGGGAGGGGAAAATTCACCCCTCCACTTT.

The J gene is TRBJ2-4, the V gene TRBV2; 8 bases are a match to TRBD1. V trimming: 6 bases; J trimming: 1 base; junction bases outside the gene matches: 8. Germline V gene sequence: CDR1 SNHLY, CDR2 FYNNEI. The CDR3 consists of 16 residues. CDR3 DNA sequence: TGTGCCAGCAGGCATGGACAGGGTCTGGCCAAAAACATTCAGTACTTC. As protein: CASRHGQGLAKNIQYF.

This chain links TRBV7-9 with TRBJ1-4; D is ambiguous. Germline V gene data show CDR1 as SEHNR and CDR2 as FQNEAQ (reference sequence). The CDR3 totals 14 residues. V lost 1 base and J 6 bases, leaving 9 bases between the germline ends. CDR3 sequence: CASSLGSRYEKLFF. In nucleotides, the CDR3 is TGTGCCAGCAGCTTAGGTTCCAGATATGAAAAACTGTTTTTT.

This sequence joins TRBV5-8 and TRBJ1-1, with 11 bases fitting TRBD1. Germline trimming cut 4 bases from V and 4 bases from J; bases unmatched to any gene: 12. This CDR3 has 17 residues. Germline lookup yields CDR1 SGHTS and CDR2 YDEGEE. The CDR3 DNA follows: TGTGCCAGCAGCAAAGGGACAGGGGGTAGAGCGCCCACTGAAGCTTTCTTT. Its protein is CASSKGTGGRAPTEAFF.